These 24 T cell receptor beta chains were sequenced from one sample in a study of breast tumors, draining lymph nodes, adjacent tissues (TCRdb year 2016). Library construction relied on multiplex PCR. The sequencer was an Illumina HiSeq 2000. TCRdb passed the public sequencing reads through fastp at Q25 and MiXCR, retaining productive beta sequences. Merged by CDR3 protein, the rows form single entries marked with the most common genes and DNA. Within this sample are nearly 200,000 distinct CDR3 sequences, with approximately 33% of them counted one time only. The ten biggest clones cover around 4.4% of the sample. Lymph node samples were obtained from the axillary draining lymph nodes of breast cancer patients. Sequenced input: axillary lymph node tissue. The receptors derive from a female donor with breast cancer. Some clones in this sample may be carry-over from other donors' samples.

This clonotype has a handful of counts. A much bigger clone sits one base away, suggesting this may be a read error. CDR3 sequence (DNA): TGTGCCAGCGGGGCGCGGAACACCGGGGAGCTGTTTTTT. This gives the protein CASGARNTGELFF. This chain joins TRBV13 and TRBJ2-2, with D tentatively TRBD1 (5 bases). Germline V gene data show CDR1 as PRHDT and CDR2 as FYEKMQ (reference sequence). Trimming removed 8 bases at V and 1 base at J, with 8 bases between. The CDR3 is 13 amino acids. Complete variable domain (other parts from reference TRBV13 and TRBJ2-2): AAGVIQSPRHLIKEKRETATLKCYPIPRHDTVYWYQQGPGQDPQFLISFYEKMQSDKGSIPDRFSAQQFSDYHSELNMSSLELGDSALYFCASGARNTGELFFGEGSRLTVL.

At least ten counts were recorded for this clonotype. The junction and the germline gene differ at one end; a read error may be behind it. The chain recombines TRBV7-7 with TRBJ2-3, with D possibly matching TRBD1 (5 bases). Germline lookup yields CDR1 SSHAT and CDR2 FNYEAQ (reference sequence). The CDR3 runs to 13 residues. CDR3 protein: CASSSDWGDTQYF. The DNA of the CDR3 is TGTGCTAGCAGCTCCGACTGGGGCGATACGCAGTATTTT. The full variable domain, its missing parts supplied by reference TRBV7-7 and TRBJ2-3, is GAGVSQSPRYKVTKRGQDVTLRCDPISSHATLYWYQQALGQGPEFLTYFNYEAQPDKSGLPSDRFSAERPEGSISTLTIQRTEQRDSAMYRCASSSDWGDTQYFGPGTRLTVL.

There are a few counts of this clonotype. This chain joins TRBV2 and TRBJ1-1; no reliable D call. V was clipped by 6 bases and J by 1 base, with 9 bases between them. In germline, CDR1 is SNHLY, CDR2 FYNNEI. The CDR3 runs to 13 residues. This CDR3 is CASRSAANTEAFF. In DNA, the CDR3 is TGTGCCAGCAGGTCCGCAGCGAACACTGAAGCTTTCTTT.

The chain links TRBV20-1 to TRBJ2-3, with no clear D. The CDR3 is 13 residues long. V was clipped by 3 bases and J by 4 bases, with 11 bases between them. Germline V gene data show CDR1 as DFQATT and CDR2 as SNEGSKA (reference sequence). CDR3 region: CSARAFGSDTQYF. The CDR3 coding sequence is TGCAGTGCTAGGGCGTTCGGCTCAGATACGCAGTATTTT.

This clonotype was picked up many times. The J gene is TRBJ1-4, the V gene TRBV5-6; possibly TRBD1 for D (5 bases). V dropped 0 bases and J dropped 8 bases, with 14 bases sitting between them. Germline CDR1 and CDR2: SGHDT and YYEEEE. The CDR3 extends over 15 amino acids. CDR3 bases: TGTGCCAGCAGCTTGGGCCCAGGGTATACAGAAAAACTGTTTTTT. The encoded protein is CASSLGPGYTEKLFF.

The rearrangement joins TRBV12-5 to TRBJ2-1; 13 bases agree with TRBD2. This CDR3 comprises 17 residues. From germline, CDR1 is LGHNT and CDR2 FRNRAP. V lost 7 bases, J lost 9 bases, and 15 bases stayed unmatched. CDR3 residues: CASAPPGTSGNWGEQFF. DNA of the CDR3: TGTGCTAGTGCCCCTCCCGGGACTAGCGGGAATTGGGGTGAGCAGTTCTTC.

On this clonotype: No conserved phenylalanine or tryptophan ends this CDR3, so it is likely a read error. V usage is TRBV5-6 and J usage is TRBJ1-1, with D hard to call. V was pared by 2 bases and J by 4 bases, with 15 bases between. Germline V CDR1 and CDR2: SGHDT, YYEEEE. This CDR3 spans 15 amino acids. CDR3 bases: TGTGCCAGCAGCTTTAATCAGGCTGGGTTCACTGAAGCTTTCGTT. Translating gives CASSFNQAGFTEAFV.

This chain links TRBV14 with TRBJ2-5; tentatively, D is TRBD1 or TRBD2 (6 bases each). V dropped 3 bases and J dropped 7 bases, with 15 bases sitting between them. The CDR3 contains 14 residues. Per the germline V gene, CDR1 is SGHDN and CDR2 is FVKESK. The CDR3 loop reads CASSQLTGGGTQYF. Written as DNA, the CDR3 is TGTGCCAGCAGCCAGTTGACAGGAGGGGGGACCCAGTACTTC.

The sample holds many counts of this clonotype. The chain uses TRBV5-8 and TRBJ2-3; 12 bases are a match to TRBD2. The CDR3 loop spans 17 amino acids. With V trimmed by 1 base and J by 0 bases, 3 bases remained unmatched. In germline, CDR1 is SGHTS, CDR2 YDEGEE. The CDR3 loop reads CASSLKLAGGSTDTQYF. Written as DNA, the CDR3 is TGTGCCAGCAGCTTGAAGCTAGCGGGAGGGAGCACAGATACGCAGTATTTT. Full variable domain (rest looked up from reference TRBV5-8 and TRBJ2-3): EAGVTQSPTHLIKTRGQQATLRCSPISGHTSVYWYQQALGLGLQFLLWYDEGEERNRGNFPPRFSGRQFPNYSSELNVNALELEDSALYLCASSLKLAGGSTDTQYFGPGTRLTVL.

This clonotype appeared many times. The chain carries TRBV7-6 and TRBJ1-5, with 7 positions matching TRBD1. CDR1 and CDR2 (germline): SGHVS, FNYEAQ. This CDR3 spans 13 amino acids. V lost 5 bases to trimming and J lost 7 bases; unmatched junction nucleotides: 5. CDR3 in DNA: TGTGCCAGCAGCCCCGACAGGGACCAGCCCCAGCATTTT. This gives the protein CASSPDRDQPQHF. Drawing the rest from reference TRBV7-6 and TRBJ1-5, the complete variable domain is GAGVSQSPRYKVTKRGQDVALRCDPISGHVSLYWYRQALGQGPEFLTYFNYEAQQDKSGLPNDRFSAERPEGSISTLTIQRTEQRDSAMYRCASSPDRDQPQHFGDGTRLSIL.

This clonotype was detected only a few times. The chain recombines TRBV27 with TRBJ2-7, with 7 bases aligning to TRBD2. The CDR3 covers 15 residues. J lost 1 base, V lost 3 bases, and 6 bases had no gene match. CDR1 and CDR2 from the germline V gene are MNHEY and SMNVEV (reference sequence). DNA of the CDR3: TGTGCCAGCAGTTTTAGTGGGCGGGGGTCCTACGAGCAGTACTTC. Translated: CASSFSGRGSYEQYF.

This clonotype was recorded many times. V and J are TRBV7-2 and TRBJ2-7; no reliable D call. Per the germline V gene, CDR1 is SGHTA and CDR2 is FQGNSA. V was pared by 5 bases and J by 5 bases, with 16 bases between. This CDR3 is built from 14 residues. The CDR3 region is CASSPGWNPHEQYF. In DNA, the CDR3 is TGTGCCAGCAGCCCGGGTTGGAACCCCCACGAGCAGTACTTC. The variable domain in full, with the rest retrieved from reference TRBV7-2 and TRBJ2-7, is GAGVSQSPSNKVTEKGKDVELRCDPISGHTALYWYRQSLGQGLEFLIYFQGNSAPDKSGLPSDRFSAERTGGSVSTLTIQRTQQEDSAVYLCASSPGWNPHEQYFGPGTRLTVT.

This clonotype was observed at least ten times. The chain links TRBV7-2 to TRBJ1-2; 9 bases are a match to TRBD1. The V segment lost 2 bases and the J segment 2 bases; nucleotides outside the gene matches: 15. The germline V gene encodes CDR1 SGHTA and CDR2 FQGNSA. The length of the CDR3 is 19 residues. CDR3 DNA: TGTGCCAGCAGCTTATACCACCCCGGGACAGGGATGGCGAACTATGGCTACACCTTC. It codes for CASSLYHPGTGMANYGYTF.

The chain uses TRBV5-8 and TRBJ2-1, with 10 bases lining up with TRBD2. With V trimmed by 1 base and J by 5 bases, 9 bases remained unmatched. The CDR3 is 17 residues long. CDR1 SGHTS and CDR2 YDEGEE come from the germline V gene. The CDR3 sequence is CASSLSSLAGVNNEQFF. CDR3 sequence (DNA): TGTGCCAGCAGCTTGTCATCCCTAGCGGGGGTAAACAATGAGCAGTTCTTC.

In its sample, this clonotype was seen once. J is TRBJ1-1 and V is TRBV5-6; D call uncertain. Trimming removed 0 bases from V and 0 bases from J, with 9 bases in between. CDR3 size: 15 residues. Germline V gene sequence: CDR1 SGHDT, CDR2 YYEEEE. CDR3 region: CASSLGLNLNTEAFF. The CDR3 nucleotides are TGTGCCAGCAGCTTGGGTCTGAATTTGAACACTGAAGCTTTCTTT.

This clonotype was seen at least ten times. The rearrangement joins TRBV5-8 to TRBJ2-7; TRBD1 might be the D (5 bases). The CDR3 has 14 residues. V shed 2 bases and J shed 5 bases, with 14 bases lying between them. In germline, CDR1 is SGHTS, CDR2 YDEGEE. The CDR3 DNA sequence: TGTGCCAGCAGCTTCGACAGTCGAACCCACGAGCAGTACTTC. This sequence encodes CASSFDSRTHEQYF. The full variable domain, completed using reference TRBV5-8 and TRBJ2-7, is EAGVTQSPTHLIKTRGQQATLRCSPISGHTSVYWYQQALGLGLQFLLWYDEGEERNRGNFPPRFSGRQFPNYSSELNVNALELEDSALYLCASSFDSRTHEQYFGPGTRLTVT.

This clonotype was seen at least ten times. The gene calls are TRBV20-1 and TRBJ2-3; 12 positions match TRBD2. This CDR3 comprises 16 residues. Germline assignment: CDR1 DFQATT and CDR2 SNEGSKA (reference sequence). J was trimmed by 6 bases and V by 6 bases; bases with no gene match: 13. The CDR3: CSAILGLAGLGDTQYF. The CDR3 DNA follows: TGCAGTGCGATTTTGGGACTAGCGGGCCTTGGGGATACGCAGTATTTT.

Regarding this clonotype: One end of the junction varies from germline; a read error may be responsible. This chain links TRBV7-7 with TRBJ1-5; TRBD1 agrees at 9 bases. The germline V gene has CDR1 SSHAT and CDR2 FNYEAQ (reference sequence). The CDR3 covers 15 residues. This CDR3 is CASSSRDRVSQPQHF. CDR3 bases: TGTGCTAGCAGCTCCCGGGACAGGGTAAGCCAGCCCCAGCATTTT.

This chain links TRBV5-8 with TRBJ1-1, with TRBD1 matching over 11 bases. The ends lost 3 bases at V and 5 bases at J; junction bases unmatched: 6. There are 15 residues in the CDR3. CDR1 is SGHTS, CDR2 YDEGEE, per germline. In DNA, the CDR3 is TGTGCCAGCAGCTGGGGGACAGGGGGGAGAACTGAAGCTTTCTTT. This sequence encodes CASSWGTGGRTEAFF.

Many counts were recorded for this clonotype. This sequence joins TRBV20-1 and TRBJ2-5; TRBD1 matches at 8 bases. The CDR3 covers 16 residues. The V gene end was trimmed by 4 bases and the J gene end by 2 bases; junction bases not matched to a gene: 12. Germline CDR1 DFQATT, CDR2 SNEGSKA (reference sequence). The CDR3 is CSATEWRTGSQETQYF. The CDR3 nucleotides read TGCAGTGCTACTGAGTGGAGGACAGGGTCTCAAGAGACCCAGTACTTC.

J is TRBJ2-1 and V is TRBV24-1; 9 bases fit TRBD2. The V gene end was trimmed by 4 bases and the J gene end by 4 bases; junction bases not matched to a gene: 7. This CDR3 comprises 16 residues. Germline-derived CDR1 and CDR2 are KGHDR and SFDVKD. The CDR3 region is CATSDATSGVYNEQFF. The CDR3 nucleotides are TGTGCCACCAGTGACGCGACTAGCGGAGTTTACAATGAGCAGTTCTTC.

This clonotype showed up many times. The chain has TRBV2 and TRBJ1-4; no firm D call. The V and J ends lost 7 bases and 0 bases respectively, with 9 bases between them. Germline loops: CDR1 SNHLY, CDR2 FYNNEI. This CDR3 has 14 amino acids. The CDR3: CASNQWSTNEKLFF. CDR3 DNA sequence: TGTGCCAGCAATCAGTGGTCAACTAATGAAAAACTGTTTTTT.

This chain uses TRBV20-1 with TRBJ2-7; 7 bases fit TRBD2. With 0 bases clipped from V and 1 base from J, the junction kept 9 bases outside the gene matches. The germline CDR1 and CDR2 sequences are DFQATT and SNEGSKA (reference sequence). CDR3 length: 16 residues. This chain's CDR3 is CSARDLWRGGSYEQYF. DNA for the CDR3: TGCAGTGCTAGAGATCTCTGGCGGGGAGGGTCCTACGAGCAGTACTTC.

As concerns this clonotype: This may come from a read error, since a much larger clone is one base off. The J gene is TRBJ2-2, the V gene TRBV2, with a tentative D call TRBD2 (5 bases). The CDR3 length is 13 residues. The germline CDR1 and CDR2 sequences are SNHLY and FYNNEI. Deletions cut 11 bases from V and 4 bases from J, with 14 bases between. CDR3 nucleotides: TGTGCCGGCAATTTCGGAGGCACCGGGGAGCTGTTTTTT. Amino acid sequence: CAGNFGGTGELFF.